This T cell receptor (beta chain) was identified in a study of blood T cell repertoires in COVID-19. Study at large: COVID-19 samples collected from the United States, Italy and Spain covered acute and convalescent phases.

Method: immunoSEQ multiplex PCR; TCRdb's copy keeps in-frame clones and lacks some. Of about 240,000 clones listed, about 85% are singletons. Per the germline V gene, CDR1 is MGHDK and CDR2 is SYGVNS. This CDR3 has 14 residues. V was pared by 7 bases and J by 4 bases, with 14 bases between. V is TRBV25-1 and J is TRBJ2-1, with D tentatively TRBD2 (5 bases). The sample consisted of peripheral blood. The source is a man between 60 and 75 years old who had recovered from COVID-19. The CDR3 region is CASKPPGYYNEQFF. The CDR3 nucleotides read TGTGCCAGCAAACCCCCGGGATATTACAATGAGCAGTTCTTC.